Below are 30 T cell receptor beta chains sequenced from a single sample in a study of neurological immune-mediated disorders (dated by TCRdb to the late 2010s). The receptor library was made with 5' RACE. Data came from an Illumina HiSeq 2500. In TCRdb, the public reads were trimmed at Q25 with fastp and aligned with MiXCR, with productive beta chains retained. Each entry is one CDR3 protein sequence, shown with its most common DNA and genes. The sample contains more than 20,000 distinct CDR3 sequences, roughly 14% of them found a single time. The ten largest make up around 14% of the sample. Sequencing was carried out using PBMCs. These receptors all stem from a female donor with HTLV-1-associated myelopathy (HAM/TSP).

V usage is TRBV5-1 and J usage is TRBJ2-7, with TRBD1 as a possible D gene (5 bases). V dropped 3 bases and J dropped 3 bases, with 16 bases sitting between them. Germline V gives CDR1 SGHRS, CDR2 YFSETQ. CDR3 length: 15 residues. In DNA, the CDR3 is TGCGCCAGCAGCTCGACCTCTGACAGTCGCTACGAGCAGTACTTC. Amino acids: CASSSTSDSRYEQYF. The full variable domain, with the rest looked up from reference TRBV5-1 and TRBJ2-7, is KAGVTQTPRYLIKTRGQQVTLSCSPISGHRSVSWYQQTPGQGLQFLFEYFSETQRNKGNFPGRFSGRQFSNSRSEMNVSTLELGDSALYLCASSSTSDSRYEQYFGPGTRLTVT.

This clonotype came up many times. The chain couples TRBV5-1 to TRBJ2-2; TRBD1 aligns across 10 bases. This CDR3 is built from 17 residues. Germline V lookup: CDR1 SGHRS, CDR2 YFSETQ. The trim removed 0 bases at V and 0 bases at J, leaving 2 bases unmatched. The CDR3 sequence: CASSLAGQGTNTGELFF. The CDR3 region has the DNA TGCGCCAGCAGCTTGGCGGGACAGGGGACGAACACCGGGGAGCTGTTTTTT.

Ten or more counts support this clonotype. The genes are TRBV18 and TRBJ2-7; 7 bases agree with TRBD2. Germline V CDR1 and CDR2: KGHSH, LQKENI. J was trimmed by 1 base and V by 4 bases; bases with no gene match: 7. The CDR3 covers 15 residues. CDR3 sequence (DNA): TGTGCCAGCTCACGGAGAGGGGAGGGATCCTACGAGCAGTACTTC. Its protein is CASSRRGEGSYEQYF.

This clonotype was counted ten times or more. The V and J genes are TRBV7-2 and TRBJ1-5, with 7 bases matching TRBD1. The V gene's germline CDR1 is SGHTA and CDR2 FQGNSA. The CDR3 sequence is 14 residues long. The ends lost 5 bases at V and 6 bases at J; junction bases unmatched: 7. As DNA, the CDR3 is TGTGCCAGCAGCCGACAGGGTGTGGGTCAGCCCCAGCATTTT. This gives the protein CASSRQGVGQPQHF.

This clonotype occurred many times. V and J are TRBV20-1 and TRBJ2-7; 12 nucleotides match TRBD2. The V segment lost 1 base and the J segment 6 bases; nucleotides outside the gene matches: 7. This CDR3 comprises 15 residues. Germline CDR1 reads DFQATT; CDR2 reads SNEGSKA (reference sequence). CDR3 sequence reads: CSARVRLAGVAEQYF. DNA for the CDR3: TGCAGTGCTAGAGTGAGACTAGCGGGGGTGGCCGAGCAGTACTTC.

This clonotype was observed at least ten times. The rearrangement links TRBV10-3 to TRBJ2-3; 8 positions agree with TRBD1. The trim removed 0 bases at V and 6 bases at J, leaving 5 bases unmatched. The CDR3 runs to 15 residues. Germline V CDR1 and CDR2: ENHRY, SYGVKD. The CDR3 spells CAISESPDRADTQYF. The CDR3 DNA sequence: TGTGCCATCAGTGAGTCCCCGGACAGGGCCGATACGCAGTATTTT.

In its sample, this clonotype ranks as medium-sized. V gene TRBV20-1 combines with J gene TRBJ2-2; 12 nucleotides match TRBD2. The CDR3 extends over 14 amino acids. Germline V gives CDR1 DFQATT, CDR2 SNEGSKA (reference sequence). V lost 3 bases and J lost 4; bases outside the gene matches: 0. The CDR3 loop is CSARTSGSTGELFF. DNA of the CDR3: TGCAGTGCTAGGACTAGCGGGAGCACCGGGGAGCTGTTTTTT.

This clonotype has ten or more counts. The CDR3 DNA reads as TGTGCCAGTGCTTCTAGGGAGTGGGACAGGGCTTTCCACGAGCAGTACTTC. This codes for CASASREWDRAFHEQYF. The J gene is TRBJ2-7, the V gene TRBV27, with 9 bases identical to TRBD1. This CDR3 is built from 17 residues. Germline assignment: CDR1 MNHEY and CDR2 SMNVEV (reference sequence). With V trimmed by 9 bases and J by 5 bases, 20 bases remained unmatched.

A few counts support this clonotype. The genes are TRBV20-1 and TRBJ2-5, with TRBD1 identical over 8 bases. V lost 7 bases, J lost 2 bases, and 9 bases stayed unmatched. The CDR3 runs 14 residues. In germline, CDR1 is DFQATT, CDR2 SNEGSKA (reference sequence). CDR3 amino acids: CSVGQGAGQETQYF. The CDR3 nucleotides read TGCAGTGTGGGTCAGGGGGCAGGACAAGAGACCCAGTACTTC.

This chain joins TRBV10-3 and TRBJ2-1; no reliable D call. Germline loops: CDR1 ENHRY, CDR2 SYGVKD. This CDR3 comprises 14 residues. Trimming shortened V by 0 bases and J by 6 bases, and 9 bases separated the two germline ends. Written as DNA, the CDR3 is TGTGCCATCAGTGAGTCAAGGGTCTCCAATGAGCAGTTCTTC. Protein: CAISESRVSNEQFF.

This clonotype showed up many times. The rearrangement joins TRBV5-5 to TRBJ2-7, with a weak D call TRBD2 (5 bases). V shed 2 bases and J shed 9 bases, with 15 bases lying between them. CDR1 and CDR2 from the germline V gene are SGHKS and YYEKEE (reference sequence). The CDR3 sequence is 13 residues long. This chain's CDR3 is CASSFGLVEGQYF. Here the CDR3 DNA reads TGTGCCAGCAGCTTTGGACTCGTAGAAGGGCAGTACTTC.

This clonotype appeared many times. The chain couples TRBV29-1 to TRBJ1-3; 9 positions match TRBD1. V dropped 5 bases and J dropped 4; count of bases not matched to a gene: 3. The CDR3 loop spans 13 amino acids. Germline assignment: CDR1 SQVTM and CDR2 ANQGSEA. CDR3 loop: CSVWTGEGNTIYF. DNA of the CDR3: TGCAGCGTTTGGACAGGGGAAGGAAACACCATATATTTT.

Ten or more counts support this clonotype. The rearrangement uses TRBV5-1 and TRBJ2-1; 9 positions match TRBD2. The trim removed 3 bases at V and 5 bases at J, leaving 6 bases unmatched. The CDR3 is 15 amino acids. The germline V gene encodes CDR1 SGHRS and CDR2 YFSETQ. The CDR3 coding sequence is TGCGCCAGCAGCTCGCGGGGGGGGTCGAACAATGAGCAGTTCTTC. Protein product: CASSSRGGSNNEQFF.

The sample holds many counts of this clonotype. This chain uses TRBV7-9 with TRBJ1-1; D unclear. The V gene's germline CDR1 is SEHNR and CDR2 FQNEAQ (reference sequence). V lost 4 bases and J lost 1, with 16 bases in between. There are 16 residues in the CDR3. CDR3 DNA sequence: TGTGCCAGCAGCTCCCCCTCGGAGGGAAAGAACACTGAAGCTTTCTTT. Protein: CASSSPSEGKNTEAFF.

This clonotype was observed at least ten times. The rearrangement links TRBV20-1 to TRBJ2-2; TRBD1 or TRBD2 may be the D gene (5 bases each). The germline V and J ends were trimmed by 3 bases and 9 bases, with 14 bases remaining between them. The CDR3 extends over 13 amino acids. Germline CDR1 DFQATT, CDR2 SNEGSKA (reference sequence). The CDR3 sequence: CSASRDGQWELFF. For the CDR3, the DNA is TGCAGTGCTAGTCGGGACGGGCAGTGGGAGCTGTTTTTT.

This clonotype showed up many times. The V call is TRBV9, the J call TRBJ2-3; TRBD2 agrees at 12 bases. J gave up 4 bases and V 4 bases, and 7 bases lay outside the gene matches. The length of the CDR3 is 16 residues. The germline V gene encodes CDR1 SGDLS and CDR2 YYNGEE. The CDR3 protein is CASSTGLAGLSDTQYF. The CDR3 nucleotides read TGTGCCAGCAGCACCGGACTAGCGGGATTGTCAGATACGCAGTATTTT.

This clonotype was seen many times. This chain joins TRBV11-3 and TRBJ2-1, with unresolved D. The V gene lost 2 bases and the J gene lost 7 bases, with 9 bases spanning the gap. The CDR3 contains 13 residues. Germline values: CDR1 SGHNT, CDR2 YENEEA. The CDR3 DNA sequence: TGTGCCAGCAGCTTAAGTTTCACTAATGAGCAGTTCTTC. It translates to CASSLSFTNEQFF.

By sample share, this clonotype is medium-sized. The CDR3 region is CSARVVGARETQYF. The CDR3 nucleotides are TGCAGTGCTAGAGTAGTAGGGGCGCGGGAGACCCAGTACTTC. The V gene is TRBV20-1, the J gene TRBJ2-5, with D tentatively TRBD1 (5 bases). Germline CDR1 is DFQATT and CDR2 is SNEGSKA (reference sequence). This CDR3 has 14 amino acids. Trimming shortened V by 1 base and J by 5 bases, and 14 bases separated the two germline ends.

This clonotype was seen many times. This chain uses TRBV7-2 with TRBJ2-5; D remains unclear. V lost 5 bases, J lost 1 base, and 5 bases lay in between. Per the germline V gene, CDR1 is SGHTA and CDR2 is FQGNSA. The CDR3 runs to 12 residues. CDR3 sequence (DNA): TGTGCCAGCAGCCGGTTCCAAGAGACCCAGTACTTC. The encoded protein is CASSRFQETQYF.

This clonotype occurred many times. The chain carries TRBV5-1 and TRBJ2-2; 7 bases line up with TRBD2. The V gene end was trimmed by 0 bases and the J gene end by 4 bases; junction bases not matched to a gene: 6. Germline V lookup: CDR1 SGHRS, CDR2 YFSETQ. The CDR3 is made up of 16 amino acids. CDR3 amino acids: CASSLVAGDPTGELFF. CDR3 DNA sequence: TGCGCCAGCAGCTTGGTGGCGGGAGATCCCACCGGGGAGCTGTTTTTT. Using reference TRBV5-1 and TRBJ2-2 for the parts outside the CDR3, the full variable domain is KAGVTQTPRYLIKTRGQQVTLSCSPISGHRSVSWYQQTPGQGLQFLFEYFSETQRNKGNFPGRFSGRQFSNSRSEMNVSTLELGDSALYLCASSLVAGDPTGELFFGEGSRLTVL.

This clonotype showed up many times. The rearrangement links TRBV20-1 to TRBJ2-1, with TRBD2 matching 12 bases. This CDR3 is built from 16 residues. In germline, CDR1 is DFQATT, CDR2 SNEGSKA (reference sequence). J lost 6 bases, V lost 1 base, and 7 bases had no gene match. The CDR3 coding sequence is TGCAGTGCTAGAGTCTTTTTGACTAGCGGGGGCAATGAGCAGTTCTTC. It specifies CSARVFLTSGGNEQFF.

This clonotype occurred many times. The rearrangement uses TRBV20-1 and TRBJ1-2; D gene unclear. Trimming pared 3 bases from V and 6 bases from J, leaving 5 bases between. Per the germline V gene, CDR1 is DFQATT and CDR2 is SNEGSKA (reference sequence). The CDR3 runs 10 residues. CDR3 sequence reads: CSARGNGYTF. CDR3 coding DNA: TGCAGTGCTAGGGGGAATGGCTACACCTTC.

The CDR3 sequence is CSARVRAGNTEAFF. DNA of the CDR3: TGCAGTGCTAGAGTAAGGGCGGGGAACACTGAAGCTTTCTTT. The chain carries TRBV20-1 and TRBJ1-1; no clear D. CDR1 is DFQATT and CDR2 is SNEGSKA in the germline V gene (reference sequence). The CDR3 is 14 residues long. V lost 1 base and J lost 1, with 10 bases in between.

Ten or more counts support this clonotype. V is TRBV5-1 and J is TRBJ2-1; D remains unclear. CDR1 is SGHRS and CDR2 is YFSETQ in the germline V gene. V shed 3 bases and J shed 0 bases, with 7 bases lying between them. The CDR3 consists of 14 residues. The CDR3: CASSSDISYNEQFF. CDR3 DNA: TGCGCCAGCAGCTCCGACATCTCCTACAATGAGCAGTTCTTC.

This clonotype was recorded at least ten times. For the CDR3, the DNA is TGTGCCAGCAGTTCCACGGACAGGGAGGATACCGGGGAGCTGTTTTTT. Its translation is CASSSTDREDTGELFF. The chain employs TRBV6-5 and TRBJ2-2, with 8 bases fitting TRBD1. CDR3 size: 16 residues. Germline loops: CDR1 MNHEY, CDR2 SVGAGI. Trimming took 4 bases from V and 5 from J; bases not matched to a gene: 9.

At least ten counts were recorded for this clonotype. The genes are TRBV5-1 and TRBJ2-5, with D hard to call. This CDR3 is built from 16 residues. The V end lost 0 bases, the J end lost 2 bases, and 14 bases lay between the germline ends. Per germline, CDR1 SGHRS and CDR2 YFSETQ. This CDR3 is CASSLAGFQRQETQYF. DNA for the CDR3: TGCGCCAGCAGCTTGGCCGGTTTTCAGCGACAAGAGACCCAGTACTTC.

This clonotype was seen many times. This chain uses TRBV7-2 with TRBJ2-3; no firm D call. This CDR3 contains 15 residues. Germline values: CDR1 SGHTA, CDR2 FQGNSA. V gave up 5 bases and J gave up 3 bases, with 15 bases separating them. Here the CDR3 DNA reads TGTGCCAGCAGCCCCCGCCAGGTTGGGACAGATACGCAGTATTTT. Amino acid sequence: CASSPRQVGTDTQYF.

This clonotype is deemed medium-sized. V and J are TRBV9 and TRBJ1-3; D call uncertain. V lost 4 bases to trimming and J lost 4 bases, with 18 bases between them. The germline V gene encodes CDR1 SGDLS and CDR2 YYNGEE. The length of the CDR3 is 16 residues. The CDR3 DNA reads TGTGCCAGCAGCCGGGGAGGGCTTTCGTTCGGAAACACCATATATTTT. This gives the protein CASSRGGLSFGNTIYF.

V usage is TRBV12-3 or TRBV12-4 and J usage is TRBJ2-7; perhaps TRBD2 as D (6 bases). The CDR3 runs to 19 residues. With 6 bases removed from V and 0 bases from J, the gap between germline ends came to 27 bases. The CDR3 spells CASSQVEGLFRRSSYEQYF. The CDR3, as DNA: TGTGCCAGCAGCCAGGTAGAGGGACTCTTTCGTAGGAGCTCCTACGAGCAGTACTTC.

This clonotype showed up many times. V is TRBV12-3 or TRBV12-4 and J is TRBJ2-3; 7 nucleotides agree with TRBD2. The CDR3 is 15 amino acids. V dropped 3 bases and J dropped 2; count of bases not matched to a gene: 5. The chain's CDR3 is CASSFSSGFTDTQYF. In DNA, the CDR3 is TGTGCCAGCAGTTTTTCTAGCGGATTCACAGATACGCAGTATTTT.